This is a list of T cell receptor beta chains from one sample in a study of blood T cell repertoires in COVID-19. Sequencing was performed with immunoSEQ multiplex PCR; in TCRdb, only in-frame clones are kept and a portion is missing. Of around 250,000 clones detected, around 81% appear once; the ten largest clones hold about 1.9%. The material sequenced was peripheral blood. The receptors derive from a man in his thirties or forties who had recovered from COVID-19. Each CDR3 is given with its conserved first and last residue. A D gene is named only where the DNA matches it firmly. Rows give clone size only sometimes, using once, few, many, or a class for an expanded clone.

D	V	size	J	CDR3	DNA
TRBD2	TRBV6-5	-	TRBJ2-3	CASRTTSFEDTQYF	TGTGCCAGCAGGACGACTAGCTTTGAAGATACGCAGTATTTT
-	TRBV6-5	-	TRBJ2-2	CASSPDSHLYGELFF	TGTGCCAGCAGTCCAGACAGCCATTTATATGGGGAGCTGTTTTTT
-	TRBV29-1	-	TRBJ1-1	CSVEGGGLNTEAFF	TGCAGCGTTGAAGGGGGAGGGTTGAACACTGAAGCTTTCTTT
TRBD2	TRBV5-4	once	TRBJ2-3	CASSLFLGGGSTDTQYF	TGTGCCAGCAGCCTCTTCTTGGGGGGGGGTAGCACAGATACGCAGTATTTT
-	TRBV7-6	-	TRBJ1-4	CASSLGALGEKLFF	TGTGCCAGCAGCTTGGGGGCCCTGGGAGAAAAACTGTTTTTT
-	TRBV5-6	-	TRBJ2-5	CASSFSGDRSWETQYF	TGTGCCAGCAGCTTTTCTGGAGACCGCTCGTGGGAGACCCAGTACTTC
TRBD2	TRBV7-3	-	TRBJ2-5	CASSLWELSGGAGETQYF	TGTGCCAGCAGCTTATGGGAACTAAGCGGGGGGGCCGGAGAGACCCAGTACTTC
TRBD1	TRBV6-2/TRBV6-3	-	TRBJ2-5	CASSYSRTGEETQYF	TGTGCCAGCAGTTACTCCCGGACAGGGGAAGAGACCCAGTACTTC
TRBD1	TRBV7-2	-	TRBJ1-2	CASSLEVRTGYGYTF	TGTGCCAGCAGCTTAGAAGTGAGGACAGGATATGGCTACACCTTC
TRBD1	TRBV7-9	-	TRBJ2-5	CASTEGDRGNQETQYF	TGTGCCAGCACCGAGGGGGACAGGGGGAACCAAGAGACCCAGTACTTC
-	TRBV24-1	-	TRBJ1-2	CATSFGGRYTF	TGTGCCACCAGTTTCGGGGGTCGCTACACCTTC
TRBD1	TRBV7-8	-	TRBJ2-2	CASYGDRANTGELFF	TGTGCCAGCTACGGGGACAGAGCGAACACCGGGGAGCTGTTTTTT
TRBD1	TRBV5-1	-	TRBJ1-4	CASSLGTDSEKLFF	TGCGCCAGCAGCCTTGGGACAGATTCTGAAAAACTGTTTTTT
-	TRBV9	-	TRBJ2-2	CASSVDYGINTGELFF	TGTGCCAGCAGCGTAGATTACGGGATCAACACCGGGGAGCTGTTTTTT
-	TRBV20-1	-	TRBJ1-3	CSASLRNTIYF	TGCAGTGCTAGCCTTAGAAACACCATATATTTT
-	TRBV7-2	-	TRBJ2-3	CASSLGGHGTDTQYF	TGTGCCAGCAGCTTAGGGGGGCATGGCACAGATACGCAGTATTTT
TRBD1	TRBV2	-	TRBJ1-1	CASSVQGADTEAFF	TGTGCCAGCAGTGTCCAGGGGGCGGACACTGAAGCTTTCTTT
-	TRBV6-4	-	TRBJ1-5	CASSPTVRYNQPQHF	TGTGCCAGCAGTCCAACCGTCAGATACAATCAGCCCCAGCATTTT
TRBD2	TRBV7-2	once	TRBJ2-3	CASSSSGGGTDTQYF	TGTGCCAGCAGCTCGAGCGGGGGGGGCACAGATACGCAGTATTTT
-	TRBV10-2	once	TRBJ2-7	CASSDLGGSDYEQYF	TGCGCCAGCTCGGATCTCGGAGGGTCGGACTACGAGCAGTACTTC
TRBD1	TRBV5-4	few	TRBJ2-1	CASSRAGTGAYNEQFF	TGTGCCAGCAGCCGAGCTGGGACAGGGGCGTACAATGAGCAGTTCTTC
TRBD1	TRBV2	-	TRBJ1-1	CASRGGPGQGPLGAFF	TGTGCCAGCAGAGGGGGCCCGGGACAGGGTCCCCTTGGGGCTTTCTTT
-	TRBV18	-	TRBJ2-3	CASSPQGGSTDTQYF	TGTGCCAGCTCACCCCAGGGCGGAAGCACAGATACGCAGTATTTT
TRBD2	TRBV12-3/TRBV12-4	-	TRBJ2-7	CASSLGWGGEQYF	TGTGCCAGCAGTTTAGGCTGGGGGGGCGAGCAGTACTTC
-	TRBV5-4	-	TRBJ2-1	CASSLSGGNEQFF	TGTGCCAGCAGCCTGAGTGGCGGAAATGAGCAGTTCTTC
-	TRBV18	-	TRBJ1-4	CASSPPAENEKLFF	TGTGCCAGCTCACCACCGGCGGAGAATGAAAAACTGTTTTTT
-	TRBV5-1	-	TRBJ1-5	CASRMALGEPQHF	TGCGCCAGCAGAATGGCCCTCGGGGAGCCCCAGCATTTT
-	TRBV10-3	-	TRBJ2-7	CAISETRDSYEQYF	TGTGCCATCAGTGAAACCAGAGACAGCTACGAGCAGTACTTC
-	TRBV12-3/TRBV12-4	-	TRBJ2-2	CASSQLRGGELFF	TGTGCCAGCAGCCAGTTGCGGGGCGGGGAGCTGTTTTTT
TRBD2	TRBV5-1	-	TRBJ2-1	CASSLRLAGGPHNEQFF	TGCGCCAGCAGCCTACGACTTGCGGGGGGGCCTCACAATGAGCAGTTCTTC
TRBD1	TRBV14	-	TRBJ2-1	CASSRDRGVSKQFF	TGTGCCAGCAGCCGAGACAGGGGCGTCTCGAAGCAGTTCTTC
-	TRBV5-1	-	TRBJ1-1	CASSLAPERGTEAFF	TGCGCCAGCAGCTTGGCGCCCGAAAGGGGCACTGAAGCTTTCTTT
TRBD1	TRBV18	-	TRBJ1-2	CASSPSSGTGVRSYTF	TGTGCCAGCTCACCAAGTTCTGGGACAGGGGTTAGGAGCTACACCTTC
-	TRBV3-1/TRBV3-2	-	TRBJ1-1	CASSQSKPAWGSYTGNTEAFF	TGTGCCAGCAGCCAATCCAAACCCGCCTGGGGCTCCTATACCGGGAACACTGAAGCTTTCTTT
TRBD2	TRBV6-5	-	TRBJ2-2	CATHSTSAYTGELFF	TGTGCCACCCATTCGACTAGCGCCTACACCGGGGAGCTGTTTTTT
TRBD2	TRBV15	-	TRBJ2-1	CATSRVAGGNEQFF	TGTGCCACCAGCAGAGTGGCGGGGGGGAATGAGCAGTTCTTC
TRBD1	TRBV7-2	-	TRBJ1-5	CASSYFFTGDQPQHF	TGTGCCAGCAGCTACTTTTTTACAGGGGATCAGCCCCAGCATTTT
-	TRBV6-6	-	TRBJ2-3	CASSYRGYLTDTQYF	TGTGCCAGCAGTTATAGGGGATATTTAACAGATACGCAGTATTTT
-	TRBV2	-	TRBJ2-3	CVTRDTDTQYF	TGTGTAACGCGGGACACAGATACGCAGTATTTT
TRBD1	TRBV6-5	few	TRBJ1-1	CASRLQGDTEAFF	TGTGCCAGCAGGTTACAGGGGGACACTGAAGCTTTCTTT
TRBD2	TRBV5-1	-	TRBJ2-3	CASKDGTTTQYF	TGCGCCAGCAAGGACGGGACTACAACGCAGTATTTT
TRBD2	TRBV10-1	-	TRBJ2-3	CASTSGGAADTQYF	TGCGCCAGTACTAGCGGGGGGGCGGCAGATACGCAGTATTTT
TRBD1	TRBV18	-	TRBJ2-7	CASSPQNRDSGLYEQYF	TGTGCCAGCTCACCACAGAACCGGGACAGCGGCCTCTACGAGCAGTACTTC
TRBD1	TRBV10-3	-	TRBJ2-3	CATSDRDRASDTQYF	TGTGCCACCTCGGACCGGGACAGGGCTTCAGATACGCAGTATTTT
-	TRBV6-6	-	TRBJ1-2	CASSPTGWSGGYTF	TGTGCCAGCAGTCCTACAGGGTGGTCGGGTGGCTACACCTTC
TRBD2	TRBV19	once	TRBJ2-2	CASIGSGANTGELFF	TGTGCCAGTATTGGAAGCGGGGCGAACACCGGGGAGCTGTTTTTT